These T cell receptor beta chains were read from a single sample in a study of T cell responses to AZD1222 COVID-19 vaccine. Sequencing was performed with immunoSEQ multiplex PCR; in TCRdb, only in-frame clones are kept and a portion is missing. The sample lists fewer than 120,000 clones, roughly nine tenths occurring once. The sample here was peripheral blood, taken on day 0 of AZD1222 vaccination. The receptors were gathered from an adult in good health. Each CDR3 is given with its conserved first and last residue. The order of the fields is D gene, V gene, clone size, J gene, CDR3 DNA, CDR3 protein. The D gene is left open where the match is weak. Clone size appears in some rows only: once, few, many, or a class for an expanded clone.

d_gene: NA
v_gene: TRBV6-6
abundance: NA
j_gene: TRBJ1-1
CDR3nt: TGTGCCAGCAGCCTTAGGACAAGCGCGAGTGAAGCTTTCTTT
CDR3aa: CASSLRTSASEAFF

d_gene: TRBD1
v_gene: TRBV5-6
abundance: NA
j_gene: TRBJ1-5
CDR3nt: TGTGCCAGCAGCCGAACGATGACAGGGACTCAGCCCCAGCATTTT
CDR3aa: CASSRTMTGTQPQHF

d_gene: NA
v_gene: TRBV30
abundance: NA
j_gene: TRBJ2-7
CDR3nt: TGTGCCTGGAGTGTACCCCCCGCCGAGCAGTACTTC
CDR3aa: CAWSVPPAEQYF

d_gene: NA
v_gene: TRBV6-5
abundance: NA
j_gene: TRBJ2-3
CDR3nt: TGTGCCAGCAGGAGTGGTACAGGCGACGCCTTCAGGCAGTATTTT
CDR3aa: CASRSGTGDAFRQYF

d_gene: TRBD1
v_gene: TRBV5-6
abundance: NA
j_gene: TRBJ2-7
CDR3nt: TGTGCCAGCAGCTCTGGGACAGACCGATCACAGCAGTACTTC
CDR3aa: CASSSGTDRSQQYF

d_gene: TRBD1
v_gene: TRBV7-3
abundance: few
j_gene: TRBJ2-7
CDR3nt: TGTGCCAGCAGCCCCGGGACAGGCGCGATCGGGGAGCAGTACTTC
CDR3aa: CASSPGTGAIGEQYF

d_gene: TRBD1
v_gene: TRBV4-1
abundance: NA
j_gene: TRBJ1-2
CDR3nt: TGCGCCAGCAGCCAAGGGGACAGGGAAGGTGGCTACACCTTC
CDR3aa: CASSQGDREGGYTF

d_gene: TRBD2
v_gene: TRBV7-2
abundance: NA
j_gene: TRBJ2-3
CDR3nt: TGTGCCAGCAGCTTAGGAGCGGGGGGTGTAGATACGCAGTATTTT
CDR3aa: CASSLGAGGVDTQYF

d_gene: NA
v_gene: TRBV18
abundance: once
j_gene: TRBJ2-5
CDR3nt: TGTGCCAGCTCACCAGGTGTGGAGCAAGAGACCCAGTACTTC
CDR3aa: CASSPGVEQETQYF

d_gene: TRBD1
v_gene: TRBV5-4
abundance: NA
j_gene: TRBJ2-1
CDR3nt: TGTGCCAGCAGCTCTCAGACAGGGACCTACAATGAGCAGTTCTTC
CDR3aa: CASSSQTGTYNEQFF

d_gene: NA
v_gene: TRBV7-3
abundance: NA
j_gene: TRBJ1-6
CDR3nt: TGTGCCAGCAGCCCCTCAGCGGGACGGCCTTCAACACCCCTCCACTTT
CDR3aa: CASSPSAGRPSTPLHF

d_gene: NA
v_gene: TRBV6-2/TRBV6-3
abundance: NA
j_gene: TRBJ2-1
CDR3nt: TGTGCCAGCAGTCCGACCGCGGGACAGTGGGATGAGCAGTTCTTC
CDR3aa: CASSPTAGQWDEQFF

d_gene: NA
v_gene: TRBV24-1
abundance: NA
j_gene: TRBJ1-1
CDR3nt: TGTGCCACCAGTGCTAGGGGGAACACTGAAGCTTTCTTT
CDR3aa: CATSARGNTEAFF

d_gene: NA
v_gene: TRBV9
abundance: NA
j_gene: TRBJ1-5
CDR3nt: TGTGCCAGCAGCGTAGCTACCGAAGGTCAGCCCCAGCATTTT
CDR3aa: CASSVATEGQPQHF

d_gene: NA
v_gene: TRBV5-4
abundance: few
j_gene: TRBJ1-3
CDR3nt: TGTGCCAGCCAGTTACAGGAGACTTCCACCATATATTTT
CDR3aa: CASQLQETSTIYF

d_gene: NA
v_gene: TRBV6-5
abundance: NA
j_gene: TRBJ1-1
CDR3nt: TGTGCCAGCAGCTCGGGATGGCCGAACACTGAAGCTTTCTTT
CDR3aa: CASSSGWPNTEAFF

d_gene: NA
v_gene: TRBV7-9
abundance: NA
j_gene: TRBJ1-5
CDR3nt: TGTGCCAGCAGCTTAGGGGGGAGTCAGCCCCAGCATTTT
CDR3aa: CASSLGGSQPQHF

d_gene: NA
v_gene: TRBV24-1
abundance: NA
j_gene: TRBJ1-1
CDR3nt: TGTGCCACCAGAGGGTACGGTCGGGACACTGAAGCTTTCTTT
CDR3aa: CATRGYGRDTEAFF

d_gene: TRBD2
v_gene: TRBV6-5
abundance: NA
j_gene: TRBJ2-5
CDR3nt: TGTGCCAGCAGTTCCGGGACTAGCGGGACTGAGACCCAGTACTTC
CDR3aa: CASSSGTSGTETQYF

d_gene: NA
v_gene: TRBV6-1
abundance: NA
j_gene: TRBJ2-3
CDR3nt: TGTGCCAGCAGTGAACTTGGGGGAGATACGCAGTATTTT
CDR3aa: CASSELGGDTQYF

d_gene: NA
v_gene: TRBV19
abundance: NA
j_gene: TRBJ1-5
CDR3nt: TGTGCCAGTAGTATCTGGGCCGGGAGCGGTCAGCCCCAGCATTTT
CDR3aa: CASSIWAGSGQPQHF

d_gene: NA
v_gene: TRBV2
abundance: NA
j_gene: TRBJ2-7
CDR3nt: TGTGCCACTTCGGGGAGTCGGAACTACGAGCAGTACTTC
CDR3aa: CATSGSRNYEQYF

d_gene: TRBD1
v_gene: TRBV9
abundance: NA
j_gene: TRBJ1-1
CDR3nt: TGTGCCAGCAGCGCGACAGGGTTGACTGAAGCTTTCTTT
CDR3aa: CASSATGLTEAFF

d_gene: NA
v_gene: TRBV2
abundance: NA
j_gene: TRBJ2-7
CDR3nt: TGTGCCAGCAGTGGATCCTACGAGCAGTACTTC
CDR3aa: CASSGSYEQYF

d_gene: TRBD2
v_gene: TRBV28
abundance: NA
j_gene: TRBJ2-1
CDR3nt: TGTGCCAGCAGTTTTTGGGGGGGAGAGCAGTTCTTC
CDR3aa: CASSFWGGEQFF

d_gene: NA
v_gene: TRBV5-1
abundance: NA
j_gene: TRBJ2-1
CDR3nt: TGCGCCAGCAGCACGGGGGCCAGCTCCTACAATGAGCAGTTCTTC
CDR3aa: CASSTGASSYNEQFF

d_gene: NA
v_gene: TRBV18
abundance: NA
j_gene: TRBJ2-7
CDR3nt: TGTGCCAGCTCACCACCCCGGGGATCCTACGAGCAGTACTTC
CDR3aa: CASSPPRGSYEQYF

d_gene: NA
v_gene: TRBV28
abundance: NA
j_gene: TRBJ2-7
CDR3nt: TGTGCCAGCAGATTTGACAGCGGGCCCTACGAGCAGTACTTC
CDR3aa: CASRFDSGPYEQYF

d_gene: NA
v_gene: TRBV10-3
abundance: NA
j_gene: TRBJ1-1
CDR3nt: TGTGCCATCAGTGACCCCGGGAGGAACACTGAAGCTTTCTTT
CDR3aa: CAISDPGRNTEAFF

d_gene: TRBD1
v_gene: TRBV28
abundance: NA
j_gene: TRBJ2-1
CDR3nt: TGTGCCAGCAGTTTAATCCAGGGGGCGGGGGAGCAGTTCTTC
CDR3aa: CASSLIQGAGEQFF

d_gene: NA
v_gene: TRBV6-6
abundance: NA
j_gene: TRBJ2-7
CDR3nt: TGTGCCAGCAGTAACTTTCAGGGTTACGAGCAGTACTTC
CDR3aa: CASSNFQGYEQYF

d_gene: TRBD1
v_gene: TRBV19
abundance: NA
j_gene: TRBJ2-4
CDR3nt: TGTGCCAGTATCGATCCTGGGACAGGGACGAACATTCAGTACTTC
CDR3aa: CASIDPGTGTNIQYF

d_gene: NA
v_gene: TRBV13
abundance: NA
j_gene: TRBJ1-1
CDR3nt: TGTGCCAGCAGCTTTAGATTAGACGGGAACACTGAAGCTTTCTTT
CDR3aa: CASSFRLDGNTEAFF

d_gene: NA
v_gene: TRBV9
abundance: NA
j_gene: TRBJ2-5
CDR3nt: TGTGCCAGCAGCCCCTCCCCCTTACAAGAGACCCAGTACTTC
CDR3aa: CASSPSPLQETQYF

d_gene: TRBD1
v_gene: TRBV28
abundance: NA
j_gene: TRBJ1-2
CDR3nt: TGTGCCAGCAGTGCCCCACAGGGGGCTAGCACCTTC
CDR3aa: CASSAPQGASTF

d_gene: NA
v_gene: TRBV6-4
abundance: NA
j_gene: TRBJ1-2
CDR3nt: TGTGCCAGCAGTGACCCATTCGGGGGAGGAGGCTACACCTTC
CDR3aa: CASSDPFGGGGYTF

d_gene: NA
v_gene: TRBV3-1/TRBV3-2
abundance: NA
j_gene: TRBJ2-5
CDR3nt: TGTGCCAGCAGCCAAGATCCGGAGACCCAGTACTTC
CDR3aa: CASSQDPETQYF

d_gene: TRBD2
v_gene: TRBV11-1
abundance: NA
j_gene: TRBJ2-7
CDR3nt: TGTGCCAGCAGCTCAACTAGCGGGGGGTGGCACGAGCAGTACTTC
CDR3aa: CASSSTSGGWHEQYF

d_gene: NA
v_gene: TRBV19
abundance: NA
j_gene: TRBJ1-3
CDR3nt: TGTGCCAGTATGCCGACTGGGACTCCGGGAAACACCATATATTTT
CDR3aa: CASMPTGTPGNTIYF

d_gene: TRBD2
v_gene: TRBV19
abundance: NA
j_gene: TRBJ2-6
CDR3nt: TGTGCCAGTAGTAGGGCTAGCGGATCCTCTGGGGCCAACGTCCTGACTTTC
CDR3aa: CASSRASGSSGANVLTF

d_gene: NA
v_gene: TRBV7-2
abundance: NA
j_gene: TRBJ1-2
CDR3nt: TGTGCCAGCAGCTTAGCGAGGCAGGTAGCTAACTATGGCTACACCTTC
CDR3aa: CASSLARQVANYGYTF

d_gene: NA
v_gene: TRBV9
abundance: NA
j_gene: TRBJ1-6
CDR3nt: TGTGCCAGCAGCGTAGGACAGGACGGTATGTTCCTCCACTTT
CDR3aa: CASSVGQDGMFLHF